The 23 T cell receptor beta chains reported below all come from one sample, sequenced in a study of blood T cells in healthy people across ages. Sample-barcoded 5' priming and a J-beta primer mix drove a second PCR of roughly 7 to 11 cycles. Via MiXCR, TCRdb re-called the 5' RACE reads, giving one row per CDR3 protein. The sample comprises 550,000 to 750,000 distinct CDR3 sequences, around 20% of which are singletons, and around 3.4% rests with the top ten. The sequencing input was blood. The receptors shown here come from a man between 65 and 79 years old in good health.

V is TRBV4-1 and J is TRBJ2-1; D is undetermined. CDR3 length equals 12 residues. Between the trimmed V and J ends, which lost 1 base and 9 bases, there was a span of 7 bases. From germline, CDR1 is MGHRA and CDR2 YSYEKL. The CDR3 nucleotides are TGCGCCAGCAGCCAAGGGTATAGTGAGCAGTTCTTC. This translates into CASSQGYSEQFF.

The rearrangement joins TRBV2 to TRBJ2-3; TRBD1 might be the D (5 bases). The germline CDR1 and CDR2 sequences are SNHLY and FYNNEI. V lost 3 bases and J 0 bases, leaving 7 bases between the germline ends. CDR3 length: 14 amino acids. This chain's CDR3 is CASSDRVSTDTQYF. CDR3 nucleotides: TGTGCCAGCAGTGACAGGGTCAGCACAGATACGCAGTATTTT.

The chain couples TRBV27 to TRBJ1-1; tentative D call: TRBD1 (5 bases). V lost 5 bases and J 5 bases, leaving 15 bases between the germline ends. Germline loops: CDR1 MNHEY, CDR2 SMNVEV (reference sequence). The CDR3 has 14 amino acids. CDR3 residues: CASSHAGGRTEAFF. The CDR3 nucleotides read TGTGCCAGCAGTCATGCGGGGGGTCGGACTGAAGCTTTCTTT.

This clonotype was picked up a small number of times. The chain links TRBV12-3 or TRBV12-4 to TRBJ2-5; D ambiguous. The CDR3 spans 14 residues. V lost 3 bases and J lost 4, with 12 bases in between. The CDR3 DNA is TGTGCCAGCAGTTTTGTTCCGTTCCGAGAGACCCAGTACTTC. This translates into CASSFVPFRETQYF.

The rearrangement uses TRBV18 and TRBJ1-2; 10 nucleotides align to TRBD1. The CDR3 runs 14 residues. Germline CDR1 and CDR2: KGHSH and LQKENI. The V and J ends lost 8 bases and 8 bases, in that order; junction bases with no gene match: 11. This CDR3 reads CASPFGQGDKGYTF. CDR3 bases: TGTGCCAGCCCTTTCGGACAGGGGGACAAGGGCTACACCTTC.

V is TRBV6-4 and J is TRBJ1-2; 7 bases match TRBD1. The germline V gene encodes CDR1 MRHNA and CDR2 SNTAGT. Unmatched junction bases numbered 10, after V lost 2 bases and J lost 7 bases. CDR3 length equals 15 residues. CDR3 loop: CASSDEYSGGFGYTF. DNA for the CDR3: TGTGCCAGCAGTGACGAATACTCAGGGGGGTTTGGCTACACCTTC.

This clonotype has only a few counts. The rearrangement joins TRBV20-1 to TRBJ1-4; TRBD1 might be the D (6 bases). Germline assignment: CDR1 DFQATT and CDR2 SNEGSKA (reference sequence). V shed 0 bases and J shed 4 bases, with 12 bases lying between them. The CDR3 has 15 amino acids. The chain's CDR3 is CSARDLGHVNEKLFF. The CDR3 coding sequence is TGCAGTGCTAGAGATTTGGGACACGTTAATGAAAAACTGTTTTTT.

A few counts support this clonotype. The gene calls are TRBV7-2 and TRBJ2-5; tentatively, D is TRBD2 (5 bases). Near its end, the DNA agrees better with TRBJ2-7, so the J call may be wrong. Germline V CDR1 and CDR2: SGHTA, FQGNSA. This CDR3 is built from 13 residues. CDR3 in DNA: TGTGCCAGCAGCGCACACGGGGACTACGAGCAGTACTTC. Its translation: CASSAHGDYEQYF.

This clonotype was found once. The CDR3 DNA sequence: TGCAGTGCTCGCAAGACTAACCCCCGTTACAATGAGCAGTTCTTC. Its protein product is CSARKTNPRYNEQFF. The genes are TRBV20-1 and TRBJ2-7, with D tentatively TRBD2 (5 bases). The J call could be wrong; TRBJ2-1 is a better fit for the DNA end. The germline CDR1 and CDR2 sequences are DFQATT and SNEGSKA (reference sequence). CDR3 size: 15 residues.

This rearrangement joins TRBV24-1 to TRBJ2-5; 8 bases align to TRBD1. The CDR3 is made up of 18 amino acids. Germline V CDR1 and CDR2: KGHDR, SFDVKD. Trimming took 3 bases from V and 4 from J; bases not matched to a gene: 15. The CDR3 DNA sequence: TGTGCCACCAGTGATCCCGGGACAGGACAAATCGAGGGAGAGACCCAGTACTTC. Protein sequence: CATSDPGTGQIEGETQYF.

This chain connects TRBV20-1 to TRBJ2-2; 7 bases fit TRBD1. From germline, CDR1 is DFQATT and CDR2 SNEGSKA (reference sequence). Trimming took 5 bases from V and 3 from J; bases not matched to a gene: 6. The CDR3 runs to 14 residues. CDR3 DNA: TGCAGTGCTTACAGGGGTTCGTACACCGGGGAGCTGTTTTTT. Translation: CSAYRGSYTGELFF.

This clonotype was seen only a few times. This chain's CDR3 is CASSEDSYSNQPQHF. CDR3 bases: TGTGCCAGCAGCGAAGACAGTTATAGCAATCAGCCCCAGCATTTT. The rearrangement joins TRBV7-6 to TRBJ1-5; a possible D gene is TRBD1 (5 bases). Germline-derived CDR1 and CDR2 are SGHVS and FNYEAQ. The germline V and J ends were trimmed by 5 bases and 0 bases, with 11 bases remaining between them. The CDR3 is made up of 15 amino acids.

The chain has TRBV2 and TRBJ2-1; 8 bases align to TRBD1. With the DNA end fitting TRBJ2-7 better, the J assignment may be wrong. This CDR3 has 12 residues. Germline CDR1 reads SNHLY; CDR2 reads FYNNEI. The CDR3 coding sequence is TGTGCCAGCAGGATTCAGGGGGCAGGGCAGTACTTC. Translating gives CASRIQGAGQYF.

The genes are TRBV7-9 and TRBJ2-4; D is possibly TRBD1 (7 bases). The germline gives CDR1 SEHNR, CDR2 FQNEAQ (reference sequence). V was shortened by 1 base and J by 0 bases, with 13 bases between the two germline ends. The CDR3 is 17 amino acids. Here the CDR3 reads CASSLGTGDLAKNIQYF. CDR3 sequence (DNA): TGTGCCAGCAGCTTAGGAACAGGGGACTTAGCCAAAAACATTCAGTACTTC. The full variable domain, its missing parts supplied by reference TRBV7-9 and TRBJ2-4, is DTGVSQNPRHKITKRGQNVTFRCDPISEHNRLYWYRQTLGQGPEFLTYFQNEAQLEKSRLLSDRFSAERPKGSFSTLEIQRTEQGDSAMYLCASSLGTGDLAKNIQYFGAGTRLSVL.

This clonotype turned up a few times. The J gene is TRBJ2-5, the V gene TRBV28; unclear D gene. The CDR3 sequence is 14 residues long. The ends were cut back, 2 bases at V and 7 bases at J, with 14 bases in the middle. Germline V gene lookup returns CDR1 MDHEN and CDR2 SYDVKM. In nucleotides, the CDR3 is TGTGCCAGCAGTTTAAAGCAGCCAAGAGGGACCCAGTACTTC. Protein product: CASSLKQPRGTQYF.

For the CDR3, the DNA is TGCGCCAGCACCCAGGCGGGGGGCTCCTGCAGTGAGCAGTTCTTC. This codes for CASTQAGGSCSEQFF. This rearrangement joins TRBV4-3 to TRBJ2-1; 8 bases align to TRBD2. The CDR3 loop spans 15 amino acids. Germline assignment: CDR1 LGHNA and CDR2 YSLEER. Losses at the gene ends were 7 bases for V and 9 bases for J; bases not matched to a gene: 14.

The chain carries TRBV3-1 and TRBJ1-3, with 8 bases lining up with TRBD1. V lost 1 base, J lost 4 bases, and 3 bases stayed unmatched. The CDR3 has 15 residues. CDR1 is LGHDT and CDR2 is YNNKEL in the germline V gene (reference sequence). The CDR3 DNA follows: TGTGCCAGCAGCCAAGGGACAGGGTTAGGAAACACCATATATTTT. It codes for CASSQGTGLGNTIYF.

This clonotype has just a few counts. The rearrangement links TRBV20-1 to TRBJ2-1; D perhaps matches TRBD2 (5 bases). Per the germline V gene, CDR1 is DFQATT and CDR2 is SNEGSKA (reference sequence). This CDR3 has 12 residues. Deletions cut 3 bases from V and 2 bases from J, with 5 bases between. The CDR3 DNA is TGCAGTGCTAGGGAGGCCTACAATGAGCAGTTCTTC. Translation gives CSAREAYNEQFF.

A few counts support this clonotype. The gene calls are TRBV20-1 and TRBJ2-4; D might be TRBD1 or TRBD2, each matching 5 bases. CDR3 length: 15 amino acids. The V and J ends lost 7 bases and 0 bases respectively, with 16 bases between them. Germline assignment: CDR1 DFQATT and CDR2 SNEGSKA (reference sequence). The CDR3 coding sequence is TGCAGTGTCCCTGTAGGGGCGGGAGCCAAAAACATTCAGTACTTC. Its protein product is CSVPVGAGAKNIQYF.

This chain connects TRBV14 to TRBJ2-3; D gene ambiguous. Germline lookup yields CDR1 SGHDN and CDR2 FVKESK. V was trimmed by 4 bases and J by 8 bases, leaving 10 bases between them. This CDR3 has 12 residues. The CDR3 DNA reads TGTGCCAGCAGCCCGAGTATGGGTACGCAGTATTTT. Translated, it gives CASSPSMGTQYF.

This clonotype was seen at least ten times. The chain combines TRBV29-1 with TRBJ2-3; possibly TRBD1 for D (5 bases). Looked up from germline, CDR1 is SQVTM and CDR2 is ANQGSEA. CDR3 size: 12 residues. The CDR3 coding sequence is TGCAGTGTCTCGACAGGCACAGATACGCAGTATTTT. It is translated as CSVSTGTDTQYF.

The V gene is TRBV7-3, the J gene TRBJ2-3; TRBD2 is a possible D gene (5 bases). Trimming removed 1 base from V and 0 bases from J, with 11 bases in between. Germline V lookup: CDR1 SGHTA, CDR2 FQGTGA. This CDR3 spans 16 amino acids. DNA of the CDR3: TGTGCCAGCAGCTTAAACGGCGGGCCTAGCACAGATACGCAGTATTTT. Its protein is CASSLNGGPSTDTQYF. The full variable domain, rest sourced from reference TRBV7-3 and TRBJ2-3, is GAGVSQTPSNKVTEKGKYVELRCDPISGHTALYWYRQSLGQGPEFLIYFQGTGAADDSGLPNDRFFAVRPEGSVSTLKIQRTERGDSAVYLCASSLNGGPSTDTQYFGPGTRLTVL.

This clonotype was recorded many times. The chain employs TRBV28 and TRBJ2-4; the D gene could be TRBD1 or TRBD2 (5 bases each). The CDR3 has 14 residues. V was trimmed by 2 bases and J by 9 bases, leaving 14 bases between them. The V gene's germline CDR1 is MDHEN and CDR2 SYDVKM. The CDR3 loop reads CASSLGTHKFIQYF. The CDR3 DNA reads TGTGCCAGCAGTTTAGGGACCCACAAATTCATTCAGTACTTC.